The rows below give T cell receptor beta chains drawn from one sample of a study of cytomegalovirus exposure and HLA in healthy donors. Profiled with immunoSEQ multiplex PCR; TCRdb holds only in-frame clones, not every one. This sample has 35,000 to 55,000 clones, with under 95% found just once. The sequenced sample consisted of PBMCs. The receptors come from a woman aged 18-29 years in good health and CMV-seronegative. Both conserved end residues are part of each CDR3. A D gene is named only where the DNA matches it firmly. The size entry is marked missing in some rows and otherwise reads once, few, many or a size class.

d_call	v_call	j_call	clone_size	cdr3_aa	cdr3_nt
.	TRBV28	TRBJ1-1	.	CASSSPQGTQPNTEAFF	TGTGCCAGCAGTTCACCGCAGGGGACGCAGCCGAACACTGAAGCTTTCTTT
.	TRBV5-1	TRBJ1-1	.	CASSLDTLGDTEAFF	TGCGCCAGCAGCTTGGACACCTTAGGGGACACTGAAGCTTTCTTT
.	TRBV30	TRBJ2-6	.	CAWSEGGSGANVLTF	TGTGCCTGGAGTGAAGGAGGCTCTGGGGCCAACGTCCTGACTTTC
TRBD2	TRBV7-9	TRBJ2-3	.	CASSLAGGVDTQYF	TGTGCCAGCAGCTTAGCCGGGGGGGTAGATACGCAGTATTTT
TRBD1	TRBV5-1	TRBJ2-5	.	CASSPDRVGETQYF	TGCGCCAGCAGCCCGGACAGGGTAGGAGAGACCCAGTACTTC
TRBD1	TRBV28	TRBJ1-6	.	CASSGQGGIGDSPLHF	TGTGCCAGCAGTGGACAGGGGGGAATTGGAGATTCACCCCTCCACTTT
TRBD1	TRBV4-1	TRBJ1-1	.	CASSRGQPDTEAFF	TGCGCCAGCAGCCGGGGACAGCCGGACACTGAAGCTTTCTTT
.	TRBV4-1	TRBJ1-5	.	CASSLERAISNQPQHF	TGCGCCAGCAGCCTTGAGAGGGCAATAAGCAATCAGCCCCAGCATTTT
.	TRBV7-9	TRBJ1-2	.	CASSPDTTREYGYTF	TGTGCCAGCAGCCCGGACACTACCCGTGAATATGGCTACACCTTC
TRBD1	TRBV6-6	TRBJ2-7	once	CASSYGRGRTYEQYF	TGTGCCAGCAGTTACGGCAGGGGGCGAACGTACGAGCAGTACTTC
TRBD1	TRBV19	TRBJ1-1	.	CASSAGSQQGFTFF	TGTGCCAGTAGTGCCGGGTCACAACAGGGGTTCACTTTCTTT
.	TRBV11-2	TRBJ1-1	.	CASSLRDFVNEAFF	TGTGCCAGCAGCTTGCGGGACTTTGTGAATGAAGCTTTCTTT
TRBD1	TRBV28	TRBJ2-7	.	CASSRGTGDEEQYF	TGTGCCAGCTCCCGTGGGACAGGGGATGAAGAGCAGTACTTC
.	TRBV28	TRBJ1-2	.	CASSQGSANYGYTF	TGTGCCAGCAGTCAGGGTTCCGCTAACTATGGCTACACCTTC
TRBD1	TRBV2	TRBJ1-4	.	CASIGSGGTNEKLFF	TGTGCCAGCATAGGTTCAGGGGGAACTAATGAAAAACTGTTTTTT
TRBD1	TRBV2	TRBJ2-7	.	CASSQGAGEQYF	TGTGCCAGCAGCCAGGGGGCTGGAGAGCAGTACTTC
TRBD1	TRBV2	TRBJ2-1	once	CASSDRTGTPSSEQFF	TGTGCCAGCAGTGACCGGACAGGGACCCCGAGCTCTGAGCAGTTCTTC
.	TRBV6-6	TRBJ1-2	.	CASSPPGTYYGYTF	TGTGCCAGCAGTCCCCCCGGGACTTACTATGGCTACACCTTC
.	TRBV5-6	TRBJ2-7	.	CASSLDRSYDGQYF	TGTGCCAGCAGCTTGGACAGGTCCTACGATGGGCAGTACTTC
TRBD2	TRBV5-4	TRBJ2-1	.	CASSSATSGRDEQFF	TGTGCCAGCAGCTCGGCGACTAGCGGGAGAGATGAGCAGTTCTTC
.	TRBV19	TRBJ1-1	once	CASTPAPGAEAFF	TGTGCCAGTACCCCCGCGCCCGGTGCTGAAGCTTTCTTT
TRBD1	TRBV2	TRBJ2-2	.	CAGSGTGHPGELFF	TGTGCCGGTTCCGGGACAGGTCACCCCGGGGAGCTGTTTTTT
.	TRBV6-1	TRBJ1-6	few	CASSEARGMLYNSPLHF	TGTGCCAGCAGTGAAGCGAGAGGGATGCTATATAATTCACCCCTCCACTTT
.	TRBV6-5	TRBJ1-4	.	CASSPTRGEKLFF	TGTGCCAGCAGCCCCACACGGGGGGAAAAACTGTTTTTT
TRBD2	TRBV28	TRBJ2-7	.	CASSGVIAGLSYEQYF	TGTGCCAGCAGTGGAGTGATAGCGGGCTTATCCTACGAGCAGTACTTC
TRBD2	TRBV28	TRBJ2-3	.	CASRILAGGNTQYF	TGTGCCAGCAGGATCCTAGCGGGAGGAAATACGCAGTATTTT
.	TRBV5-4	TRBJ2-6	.	CASSGHRDSGANVLTF	TGTGCCAGCAGCGGGCACAGGGACTCTGGGGCCAACGTCCTGACTTTC
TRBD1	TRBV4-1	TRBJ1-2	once	CASSQEDRVKYGYTF	TGCGCCAGCAGCCAAGAAGACAGGGTTAAGTATGGCTACACCTTC
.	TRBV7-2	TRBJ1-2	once	CASRQFRANYGYTF	TGTGCCAGCAGACAATTCAGGGCTAACTATGGCTACACCTTC
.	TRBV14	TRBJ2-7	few	CASRLLGSHEQYF	TGTGCCAGCAGACTTCTAGGGAGCCACGAGCAGTACTTC
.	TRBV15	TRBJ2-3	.	CATSREQVLDTQYF	TGTGCCACCAGCAGAGAACAGGTTTTAGATACGCAGTATTTT
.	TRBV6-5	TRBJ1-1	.	CASQITPDSRTEAFF	TGTGCCAGCCAGATCACCCCCGACAGCCGAACTGAAGCTTTCTTT
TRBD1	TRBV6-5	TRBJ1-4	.	CASKQGTTNEKLFF	TGTGCCAGTAAACAGGGGACAACTAATGAAAAACTGTTTTTT
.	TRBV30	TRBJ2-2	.	CAWTRSGSDTGELFF	TGTGCCTGGACCAGGAGCGGATCGGACACCGGGGAGCTGTTTTTT
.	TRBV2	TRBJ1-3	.	CASTLDGLSGNTIYF	TGTGCCAGCACCCTGGACGGACTCTCTGGAAACACCATATATTTT
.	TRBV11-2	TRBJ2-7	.	CASSLRGNYYEQYF	TGTGCCAGCAGCTTACGAGGGAATTACTACGAGCAGTACTTC
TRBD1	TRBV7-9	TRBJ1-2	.	CASSFQGASNYGYTF	TGTGCCAGCAGCTTCCAGGGGGCTAGTAACTATGGCTACACCTTC
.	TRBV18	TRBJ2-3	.	CASSPTQEQTTQYF	TGTGCCAGCTCACCGACACAGGAGCAGACAACGCAGTATTTT
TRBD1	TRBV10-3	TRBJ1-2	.	CAIRDRGTNYGYTF	TGTGCCATCAGGGACAGGGGGACCAATTATGGCTACACCTTC
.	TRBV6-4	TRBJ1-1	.	CASSGTAEDTEAFF	TGTGCCAGCAGTGGGACAGCTGAAGACACTGAAGCTTTCTTT
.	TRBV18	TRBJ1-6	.	CASSSKYDRNNSPLHF	TGTGCCAGCTCATCCAAATACGACAGAAATAATTCACCCCTCCACTTT
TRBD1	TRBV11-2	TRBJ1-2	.	CASSTGTGTYGYTF	TGTGCCAGCAGCACCGGGACAGGGACCTATGGCTACACCTTC
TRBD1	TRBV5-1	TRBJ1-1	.	CASSTDRENTEAFF	TGCGCCAGCAGCACGGACAGGGAGAACACTGAAGCTTTCTTT
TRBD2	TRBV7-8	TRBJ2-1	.	CASSLARTSWFF	TGTGCCAGCAGCTTAGCGAGGACTAGTTGGTTCTTC
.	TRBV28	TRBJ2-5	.	CASSPEETQYF	TGTGCCAGCAGCCCTGAAGAGACCCAGTACTTC
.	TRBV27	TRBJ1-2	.	CASSAQQGRFGYTF	TGTGCCAGCAGTGCCCAACAGGGACGGTTTGGCTACACCTTC
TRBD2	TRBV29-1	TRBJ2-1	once	CSVPGLREVNEQFF	TGCAGCGTGCCGGGCCTTCGGGAGGTTAATGAGCAGTTCTTC
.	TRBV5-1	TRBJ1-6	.	CASSLEGTPHSPLHF	TGCGCCAGCAGCTTGGAGGGGACACCGCATTCACCCCTCCACTTT
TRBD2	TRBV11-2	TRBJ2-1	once	CASSLHSPETSGNNEQFF	TGTGCCAGCAGCTTACATAGCCCCGAGACTAGCGGTAACAATGAGCAGTTCTTC
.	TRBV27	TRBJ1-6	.	CASSFLMGDNSPLHF	TGTGCCAGCAGTTTCTTGATGGGCGATAATTCACCCCTCCACTTT
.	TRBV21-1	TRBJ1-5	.	CASSKLDHRTQPQHF	TGTGCCAGCAGCAAATTGGACCACAGGACACAGCCCCAGCATTTT
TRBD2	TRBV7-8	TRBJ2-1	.	CASSLGTSGYNEQFF	TGTGCCAGCAGCTTAGGGACTAGCGGCTACAATGAGCAGTTCTTC
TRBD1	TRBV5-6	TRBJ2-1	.	CASSLGGTEYNEQFF	TGTGCCAGCAGCTTGGGAGGGACAGAGTACAATGAGCAGTTCTTC
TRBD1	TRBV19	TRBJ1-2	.	CATEDRVNYGYTF	TGTGCCACCGAGGACAGGGTAAACTATGGCTACACCTTC
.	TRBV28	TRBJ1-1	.	CASTPHPGGGYTEAFF	TGTGCCAGCACCCCCCATCCCGGGGGAGGATACACTGAAGCTTTCTTT
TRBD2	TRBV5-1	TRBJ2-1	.	CASSPAGGPGNEQFF	TGCGCCAGCAGTCCTGCGGGGGGGCCTGGCAATGAGCAGTTCTTC
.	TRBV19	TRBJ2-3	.	CASSINTVSTDTQYF	TGTGCCAGTAGTATTAATACAGTAAGCACAGATACGCAGTATTTT